This T cell receptor (beta chain) is from a study of vaccination and CD4 T cells after COVID-19. Looking at the study overall: A median of around 73 days (range 14 to 241) separated dose two from the taking of post-vaccine samples.

The treatment: roughly ten-day PBMC culture with coronavirus spike peptide pools or control peptides (ViraFEST assay). ViraFEST expanded antigen-specific T cells with peptide pools, then sequenced TCRs. Peptide pools at about 9.7 ug/ml, together with 7.5 to 10 IU/ml IL-2, were added to cultures of 1.5 million to 2.5 million PBMCs per well. The Oncomine TCR Beta short-read assay sequenced DNA from cultured CD4+ T cells. Extraction of genomic DNA was performed on cultured CD4+ T cells. Using its own MiXCR run on the PCR reads, TCRdb lists one record per CDR3 protein. The data show roughly 3,300 distinct CDR3 sequences, under 20% seen once. CDR3 length: 15 residues. CDR1 and CDR2 from the germline V gene are SNHLY and FYNNEI. With 3 bases removed from V and 3 bases from J, the gap between germline ends came to 11 bases. Regarding this clonotype: Its antigen remains unidentified.

The chain joins TRBV2 to TRBJ1-4; D uncertain. The sequenced sample consisted of CD4+ T cells from blood, cultured in vitro. This receptor was obtained from a human donor who had recovered from COVID-19. The CDR3 nucleotides read TGTGCCAGCAGTGAGTTACTGGCCTCTAATGAAAAACTGTTTTTT. Translated: CASSELLASNEKLFF. Supplemented by reference TRBV2 and TRBJ1-4, the full variable domain reads EPEVTQTPSHQVTQMGQEVILRCVPISNHLYFYWYRQILGQKVEFLVSFYNNEISEKSEIFDDQFSVERPDGSNFTLKIRSTKLEDSAMYFCASSELLASNEKLFFGSGTQLSVL.